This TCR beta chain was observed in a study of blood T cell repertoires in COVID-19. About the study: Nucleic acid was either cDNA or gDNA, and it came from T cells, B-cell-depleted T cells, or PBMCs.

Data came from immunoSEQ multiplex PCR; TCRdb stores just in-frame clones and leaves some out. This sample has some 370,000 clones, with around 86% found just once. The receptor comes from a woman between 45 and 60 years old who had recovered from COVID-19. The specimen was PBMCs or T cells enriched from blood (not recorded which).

The CDR3: CASSLASGRVETQYF. CDR3 sequence (DNA): TGTGCCAGCAGCTTGGCCAGCGGGAGGGTGGAGACCCAGTACTTC. The chain joins TRBV5-5 to TRBJ2-5; 10 positions agree with TRBD2. This CDR3 contains 15 residues. From germline, CDR1 is SGHKS and CDR2 YYEKEE (reference sequence). J lost 5 bases, V lost 0 bases, and 4 bases had no gene match.